This is a list of T cell receptor beta chains from one sample in a study of T cells in pancreatic ductal adenocarcinoma. The protocol was immunoSEQ multiplex PCR, while the TCRdb copy is restricted to in-frame clones and leaves out a portion. This table holds 85,000 to 120,000 clones, around 96% found once. Material for sequencing was PBMCs. These TCRs come from a human donor with pancreatic ductal adenocarcinoma. CDR3s include the opening cysteine and the closing phenylalanine or tryptophan. The D gene is left open where the match is weak. Clone size appears in some rows only: once, few, many, or a class for an expanded clone.

clone_size j_call d_call v_call cdr3_nt cdr3_aa
NA TRBJ1-1 NA TRBV14 TGTGCCAGCAGCCAAGAACAGGGTGACACTGAAGCTTTCTTT CASSQEQGDTEAFF
NA TRBJ1-5 NA TRBV30 TGTGCCTGGAGGAGCGGGCTCAATCAGCCCCAGCATTTT CAWRSGLNQPQHF
NA TRBJ2-5 TRBD1 TRBV11-2 TGTGCCAGCAGCCGAGGGACAGGGAAAGTTGAGACCCAGTACTTC CASSRGTGKVETQYF
NA TRBJ2-7 TRBD1 TRBV19 TGTGCCAGTGCGGGACAGGGTGGCGAGCAGTACTTC CASAGQGGEQYF
NA TRBJ2-2 TRBD1 TRBV7-7 TGTGCCAGCAGCTTGGGACAGGGGAACGCCGGGGAGCTGTTTTTT CASSLGQGNAGELFF
NA TRBJ2-7 TRBD2 TRBV4-3 TGCGCCAGCAGCCAAGATAAACTAGCGGGAGTGGGGGGCTATTCCGAGCAGTACTTC CASSQDKLAGVGGYSEQYF
NA TRBJ2-2 NA TRBV10-2 TGCGCCAGCAGTATAGCTCGACCCGCGAACACCGGGGAGCTGTTTTTT CASSIARPANTGELFF
NA TRBJ1-5 TRBD1 TRBV10-3 TGTGCCATCAGCGGGACAGGGGGCTCTCAGCCCCAGCATTTT CAISGTGGSQPQHF
NA TRBJ2-7 TRBD1 TRBV7-6 TGTGCCAGCAGCTTAGCGACAGGGAGCGAGCAGTACTTC CASSLATGSEQYF
NA TRBJ1-2 TRBD1 TRBV9 TGTGCCAGCAGCAACCCGGGACAGGACTATGGCTACACCTTC CASSNPGQDYGYTF
NA TRBJ2-5 NA TRBV6-1 TGTGCCAGCAGTACCCACCGGGACTTACAAGAGACCCAGTACTTC CASSTHRDLQETQYF
NA TRBJ2-7 NA TRBV2 TGTGCCAGCATCCCACAGGGTCGGAAAAACTACGAGCAGTACTTC CASIPQGRKNYEQYF
NA TRBJ2-7 TRBD2 TRBV28 TGTGCCAGCAATTGGGGGAGGGGCGAGCAGTACTTC CASNWGRGEQYF
NA TRBJ2-1 TRBD2 TRBV7-2 TGTGCCAGCAGCCCCGGGGGGACTAGCGGAATTCACGGTGAGCAGTTCTTC CASSPGGTSGIHGEQFF
NA TRBJ2-1 TRBD2 TRBV4-2 TGTGCCAGCAGCCCCGGGGAGGGATCTTACGTTGAGCAGTTCTTC CASSPGEGSYVEQFF
NA TRBJ1-1 NA TRBV7-9 TGTGCCAGCAGCTTACCGGGGAGAGAAGCTTTCTTT CASSLPGREAFF
NA TRBJ2-7 TRBD1 TRBV28 TGTGCCAGCAGTCCAAACCGGGACAGGAGATCCTACGAGCAGTACTTC CASSPNRDRRSYEQYF
NA TRBJ2-7 TRBD2 TRBV6-1 TGTGCCAGCAGCCAGGGACTAGCGGGAGTTTACGAGCAGTACTTC CASSQGLAGVYEQYF
NA TRBJ2-2 TRBD1 TRBV4-3 TGCGCCAGCAGCCAAAGAGGGTTGGCAGGGGGTTACGGCGGGGAGCTGTTTTTT CASSQRGLAGGYGGELFF
NA TRBJ1-1 NA TRBV2 TGTGCCAGCAGAGCGGGCCATTCAGAGGACACTGAAGCTTTCTTT CASRAGHSEDTEAFF
NA TRBJ1-2 TRBD1 TRBV6-5 TGTGCCAGCAGTCAACCGGGACAGGGAGGGTATGGCTACACCTTC CASSQPGQGGYGYTF
few TRBJ2-7 NA TRBV6-6 TGTGCCAGCACCGATATGTGGACTCCAGGGGCCGAGCAGTACTTC CASTDMWTPGAEQYF
NA TRBJ2-3 TRBD1 TRBV18 TGTGCCAGCTCAACTCTTCCCCTGGACAGGAGCACAGATACGCAGTATTTT CASSTLPLDRSTDTQYF
NA TRBJ1-2 TRBD1 TRBV6-1 TGTGCCAGCAGTGAAGCAGGGACAGGGGGAACCTATGGCTACACCTTC CASSEAGTGGTYGYTF
NA TRBJ2-5 NA TRBV5-1 TGCACCAGCAGCTTGGGGCCCAGCCGGAGAGAGACCCAGTACTTC CTSSLGPSRRETQYF
NA TRBJ2-3 NA TRBV28 TGTGCCAGCAGTTTGGTAGCCGGTACTAGCACAGATACGCAGTATTTT CASSLVAGTSTDTQYF
NA TRBJ2-1 NA TRBV10-3 TGTGCCATCAGGGGGGCACTTTACAATGAGCAGTTCTTC CAIRGALYNEQFF
NA TRBJ2-5 NA TRBV18 TGTGCCAGCTCACCCGGACAGAAAGAGACCCAGTACTTC CASSPGQKETQYF
NA TRBJ2-1 NA TRBV5-8 TGTGCCAGCAGCGTCCGGGATGCCCCCTCCTACAATGAGCAGTTCTTC CASSVRDAPSYNEQFF
NA TRBJ2-1 TRBD2 TRBV13 TGTGCCAGCAGCTTAGGGACTAGCGGGAGCAATGAGCAGTTCTTC CASSLGTSGSNEQFF
once TRBJ2-5 NA TRBV5-5 TGTGCCAGCAGCCATTCAGAGACCCAGTACTTC CASSHSETQYF
NA TRBJ1-1 NA TRBV5-1 TGCGCCAGCAGCTTGGGGACTAGCACTGAAGCTTTCTTT CASSLGTSTEAFF
once TRBJ1-3 NA TRBV6-5 TGTGCCAGCAGTCCCCTCTTTAACTCTGGAAACACCATATATTTT CASSPLFNSGNTIYF
NA TRBJ2-2 TRBD2 TRBV18 TGTGCCAGCTCACGAGCGACTAGCGGGTCCACCGGGGAGCTGTTTTTT CASSRATSGSTGELFF
NA TRBJ2-2 TRBD2 TRBV11-2 TGTGCCAGCACCCTAGATGGACTAGTAACCGGGGAGCTGTTTTTT CASTLDGLVTGELFF
once TRBJ2-5 TRBD1 TRBV9 TGTGCCAGCAGCGTAGCTTCCGGACAGGGGGAGACCCAGTACTTC CASSVASGQGETQYF
NA TRBJ2-1 TRBD1 TRBV7-7 TGTGCTAGCAGCTCCTCCGGGACAGGCTACAATGAGCAGTTCTTC CASSSSGTGYNEQFF
NA TRBJ2-1 NA TRBV30 TGTGCCTGGAGTCTTTACAATGAGCAGTTCTTC CAWSLYNEQFF
NA TRBJ2-7 NA TRBV4-1 TGCGCCAGCAGCCAATTTACCTTGGCCGAGCAGTACTTC CASSQFTLAEQYF
NA TRBJ2-5 TRBD2 TRBV19 TGTGCCAGTACAACTACTAGCGGGGCATCGGAGACCCAGTACTTC CASTTTSGASETQYF
NA TRBJ2-3 TRBD2 TRBV18 TGTGCCAGCTCACGGACTAGCGGTAACACAGATACGCAGTATTTT CASSRTSGNTDTQYF
NA TRBJ2-1 TRBD2 TRBV28 TGTGCCAGCAGGTCGGGGGGACTAGCCCACAATGAGCAGTTCTTC CASRSGGLAHNEQFF
NA TRBJ1-4 NA TRBV27 TGTGCCAGCAGACCCGGGACACTGGCTAATGAAAAACTGTTTTTT CASRPGTLANEKLFF
NA TRBJ2-6 NA TRBV4-1 TGCGCCAGCAGCCAAGGGGACAGGGCCAACGTCCTGACTTTC CASSQGDRANVLTF